This is a list of T cell receptor beta chains from one sample in a study of T cells in pancreatic ductal adenocarcinoma. This table comes from immunoSEQ multiplex PCR, and its TCRdb copy is limited to in-frame clones, with some not included. The table records over 85,000 clones, roughly 96% of them present only once. Sequenced input: PBMCs. These receptors were taken from a human donor with pancreatic ductal adenocarcinoma. Both conserved end residues are trimmed from each CDR3. Fields, in order: J gene, V gene, CDR3 protein.

TRBJ2-7 | TRBV5-4 | ASSLGVLYEQY
TRBJ2-7 | TRBV7-2 | ASSLGTGSSYEQY
TRBJ1-2 | TRBV28 | ASGVQGAISGYT
TRBJ2-3 | TRBV4-3 | ASSQGGGVHGTDTQY
TRBJ2-7 | TRBV9 | ASSAGGPHEQY
TRBJ1-2 | TRBV2 | ASSPRDSGGYT
TRBJ1-4 | TRBV7-9 | ASSEWSPATNEKLF
TRBJ2-5 | TRBV4-1 | ASSRSFSGTGGKTQY
TRBJ1-3 | TRBV6-6 | ASKAGGTGNTIY
TRBJ1-3 | TRBV18 | ASSPIRDYSGNTIY
TRBJ2-7 | TRBV30 | AWAGTQGKPYEQY
TRBJ1-3 | TRBV28 | ASSLWTGPSGNTIY
TRBJ2-7 | TRBV6-5 | ASSAGTDLTRQY
TRBJ1-5 | TRBV27 | ASSLFGGDNQPQH
TRBJ2-2 | TRBV10-3 | ATIMGTTGNTGELF
TRBJ2-7 | TRBV9 | ASSVDGGSSYEQY
TRBJ2-3 | TRBV29-1 | SVEDILAGGTQY
TRBJ2-7 | TRBV29-1 | SVESLYEQY
TRBJ2-1 | TRBV14 | ASSQQGWDNEQF
TRBJ2-7 | TRBV18 | ASSPAGTGANEQY
TRBJ2-3 | TRBV7-2 | ASSSQRTIVDTQY
TRBJ2-2 | TRBV18 | ASSRANTGELF
TRBJ2-3 | TRBV18 | ASSPDSRDTQY
TRBJ2-1 | TRBV6-5 | ASGTGSGAYNEQF
TRBJ1-1 | TRBV11-2 | ASSSLFGATEAF
TRBJ2-5 | TRBV29-1 | SVEWLGALETQY
TRBJ2-7 | TRBV5-5 | ASSLTVAKHEQY
TRBJ2-6 | TRBV4-1 | ASSQATVGRGRGSGANVLT
TRBJ1-4 | TRBV5-1 | ASSAGQFGTNEKLF
TRBJ2-2 | TRBV2 | ASSQGGFTGELF
. | TRBV29-1 | SVVGGYEQY
TRBJ1-3 | TRBV11-2 | ASSLSDSGGNTIY
TRBJ2-2 | TRBV5-4 | ASSLVSTGELF
TRBJ2-3 | TRBV6-6 | ASSSPWGPDTQY
TRBJ2-5 | TRBV2 | ASSETEYQETQY
TRBJ1-2 | TRBV7-8 | ASSLVGQGIYGYT
TRBJ2-7 | TRBV4-1 | ASSLLGSGGPYEQY
TRBJ2-7 | TRBV5-4 | ASSYGTGSDEQY
TRBJ1-2 | TRBV6-5 | ASSYSYRVEDGYT
TRBJ2-3 | TRBV5-1 | ASSLLPFGLGGDTQY
TRBJ2-7 | TRBV28 | AGATLSGRRGEQY
TRBJ1-2 | TRBV19 | ASSITDRGTGYT
TRBJ1-5 | TRBV6-1 | ASSEKLAGLKPQH
TRBJ2-3 | TRBV30 | AWSVIETSTDTQY
TRBJ2-6 | TRBV7-6 | ASSSLQGSGANVLT
TRBJ2-6 | TRBV5-1 | ASSLEGPSGANVLT
TRBJ1-2 | TRBV7-2 | ASSLETGIYGYT
TRBJ2-3 | TRBV29-1 | SVQVDTQY
TRBJ1-4 | TRBV2 | ASSRDRNEKLF
TRBJ2-6 | TRBV7-9 | ASSPDTLSSGANVLT
TRBJ2-5 | TRBV11-2 | ASRAGGAETQY
TRBJ2-1 | TRBV6-1 | ASKPGMNNEQF
TRBJ2-7 | TRBV28 | ASSLTRSTYEQY
TRBJ2-5 | TRBV5-5 | ASSSPKKGLAGGWETQY
TRBJ2-7 | TRBV28 | ASTRGLAGGIESYEQY